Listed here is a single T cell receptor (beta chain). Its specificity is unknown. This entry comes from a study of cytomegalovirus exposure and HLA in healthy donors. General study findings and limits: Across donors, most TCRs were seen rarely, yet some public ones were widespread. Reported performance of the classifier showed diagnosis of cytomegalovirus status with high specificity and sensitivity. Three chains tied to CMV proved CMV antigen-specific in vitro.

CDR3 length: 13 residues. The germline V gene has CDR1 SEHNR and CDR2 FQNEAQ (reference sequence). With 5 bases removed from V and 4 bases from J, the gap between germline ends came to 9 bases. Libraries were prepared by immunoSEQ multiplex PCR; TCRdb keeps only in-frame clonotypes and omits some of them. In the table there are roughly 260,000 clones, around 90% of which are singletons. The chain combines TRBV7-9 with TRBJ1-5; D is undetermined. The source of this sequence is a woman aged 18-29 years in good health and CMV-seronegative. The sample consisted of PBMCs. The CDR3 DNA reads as TGTGCCAGCAGCGGAGACGGGAATCAGCCCCAGCATTTT. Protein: CASSGDGNQPQHF. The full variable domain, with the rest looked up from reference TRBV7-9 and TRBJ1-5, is DTGVSQNPRHKITKRGQNVTFRCDPISEHNRLYWYRQTLGQGPEFLTYFQNEAQLEKSRLLSDRFSAERPKGSFSTLEIQRTEQGDSAMYLCASSGDGNQPQHFGDGTRLSIL.